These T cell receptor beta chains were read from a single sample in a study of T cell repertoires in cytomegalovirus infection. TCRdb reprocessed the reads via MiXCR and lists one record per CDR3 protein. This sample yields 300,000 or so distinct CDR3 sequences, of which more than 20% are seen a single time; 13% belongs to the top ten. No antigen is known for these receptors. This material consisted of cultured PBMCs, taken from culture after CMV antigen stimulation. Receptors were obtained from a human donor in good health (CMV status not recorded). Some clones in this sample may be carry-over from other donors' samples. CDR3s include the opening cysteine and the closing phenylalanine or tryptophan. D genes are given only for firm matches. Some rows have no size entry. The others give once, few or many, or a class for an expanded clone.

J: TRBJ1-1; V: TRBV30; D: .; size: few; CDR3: CAWSVRGIAEAFF; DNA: TGTGCCTGGAGTGTACGGGGGATCGCTGAAGCTTTCTTT
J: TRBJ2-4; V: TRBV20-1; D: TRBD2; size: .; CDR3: CSASLAVKNIQYF; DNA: TGCAGTGCGTCACTAGCGGTCAAAAACATTCAGTACTTC
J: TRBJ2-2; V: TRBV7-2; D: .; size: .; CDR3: CASSSYVAGELFF; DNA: TGTGCCAGCAGCTCTTACGTGGCCGGGGAGCTGTTTTTT
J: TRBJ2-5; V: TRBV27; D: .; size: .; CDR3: CASSLQGRKETQYF; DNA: TGTGCCAGCAGTTTGCAGGGGAGGAAAGAGACCCAGTACTTC
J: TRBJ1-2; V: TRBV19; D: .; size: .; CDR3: CASSKQGKDGYTF; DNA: TGTGCCAGTAGTAAACAAGGCAAGGATGGCTACACCTTC
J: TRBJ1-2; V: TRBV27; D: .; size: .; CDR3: CASSPRFPADGRGYTF; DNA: TGTGCCAGCAGTCCGCGGTTCCCGGCCGACGGCCGCGGCTACACCTTC
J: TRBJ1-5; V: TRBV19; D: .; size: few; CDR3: CASSRAGRGQPQHF; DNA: TGTGCCAGTAGTAGGGCAGGGAGAGGTCAGCCCCAGCATTTT
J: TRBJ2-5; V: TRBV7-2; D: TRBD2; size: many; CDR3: CASSLTSGNQETQYF; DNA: TGTGCCAGCAGCTTGACTAGCGGGAACCAAGAGACCCAGTACTTC
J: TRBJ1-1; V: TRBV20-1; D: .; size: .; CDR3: CSAGGGLDTEAFF; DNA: TGCAGTGCTGGAGGGGGATTGGACACTGAAGCTTTCTTT
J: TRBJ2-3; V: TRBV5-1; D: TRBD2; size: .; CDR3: CASSLRPSGGTDTQYF; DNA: TGCGCCAGCAGCTTGAGGCCGAGCGGGGGCACAGATACGCAGTATTTT
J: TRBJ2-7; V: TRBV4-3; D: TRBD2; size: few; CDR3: CASSQDLLAGGPRGEQYF; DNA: TGCGCCAGCAGCCAAGACCTACTAGCGGGAGGGCCCCGGGGTGAGCAGTACTTC
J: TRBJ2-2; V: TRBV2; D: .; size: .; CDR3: CATVAGTNTGELFF; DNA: TGTGCCACTGTAGCAGGGACGAACACCGGGGAGCTGTTTTTT
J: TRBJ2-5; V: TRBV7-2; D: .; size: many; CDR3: CASSFPSGGGRETQYF; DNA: TGTGCCAGCAGCTTCCCGAGTGGGGGCGGACGAGAGACCCAGTACTTC
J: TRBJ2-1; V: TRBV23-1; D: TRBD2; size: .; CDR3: CASIPRAGGNEQFF; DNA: TGCGCCAGCATTCCTCGGGCGGGAGGCAATGAGCAGTTCTTC
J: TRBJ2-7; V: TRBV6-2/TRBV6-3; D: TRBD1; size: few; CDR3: CASPNPDRGVYEQYF; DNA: TGTGCCAGCCCAAACCCCGACAGGGGGGTCTACGAGCAGTACTTC
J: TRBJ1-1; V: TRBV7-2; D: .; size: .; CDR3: CASSTTGTRNTEAFF; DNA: TGTGCCAGCAGTACGACCGGGACAAGGAACACTGAAGCTTTCTTT
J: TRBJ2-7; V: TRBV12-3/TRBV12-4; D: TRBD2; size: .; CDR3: CASNTLGGGPHEQYF; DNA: TGTGCCAGCAATACCCTTGGGGGAGGGCCCCACGAGCAGTACTTC
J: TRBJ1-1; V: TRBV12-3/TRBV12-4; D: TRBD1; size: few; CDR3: CASRSGQGSSKAFF; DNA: TGTGCCAGCCGATCGGGACAGGGGTCCTCAAAAGCTTTCTTT
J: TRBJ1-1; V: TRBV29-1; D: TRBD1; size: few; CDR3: CSVATGMSTEAFF; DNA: TGCAGCGTTGCGACAGGGATGAGCACTGAAGCTTTCTTT
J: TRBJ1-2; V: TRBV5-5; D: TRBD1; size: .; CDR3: CASSHPDRVDYGYTF; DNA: TGTGCCAGCAGCCACCCCGACAGGGTTGACTATGGCTACACCTTC
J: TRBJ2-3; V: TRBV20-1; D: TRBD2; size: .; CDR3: CSATLAGGFTHTDTQYF; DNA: TGCAGTGCCACCTTAGCGGGAGGATTTACACACACCGATACGCAGTATTTT
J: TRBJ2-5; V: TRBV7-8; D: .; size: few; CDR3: CASSSRGLGLHQETQYF; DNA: TGTGCCAGCAGCTCCCGGGGCCTGGGACTCCACCAAGAGACCCAGTACTTC
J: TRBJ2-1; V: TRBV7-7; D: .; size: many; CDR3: CASSLGLLQNEQFF; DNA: TGTGCTAGCAGCTTAGGGCTCCTCCAAAATGAGCAGTTCTTC
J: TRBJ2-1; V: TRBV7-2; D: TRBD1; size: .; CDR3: CASSSPGTGSGNEQFF; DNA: TGTGCCAGCAGCTCACCCGGGACAGGGTCGGGCAATGAGCAGTTCTTC
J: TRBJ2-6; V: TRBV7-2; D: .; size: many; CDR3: CASSLEQAGVAGANVLTF; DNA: TGTGCCAGCAGCTTAGAACAGGCCGGGGTAGCTGGGGCCAACGTCCTGACTTTC
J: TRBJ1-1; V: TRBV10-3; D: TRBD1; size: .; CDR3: CAISRQGYETEAFF; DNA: TGTGCCATCAGCAGACAGGGGTATGAGACTGAAGCTTTCTTT
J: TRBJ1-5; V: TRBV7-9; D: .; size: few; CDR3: CASSLADWADNSNQPQHF; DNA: TGTGCCAGCAGCTTAGCAGACTGGGCAGATAATAGCAATCAGCCCCAGCATTTT
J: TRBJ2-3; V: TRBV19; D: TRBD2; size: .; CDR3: CASTGGRPGGTDTQYF; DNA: TGTGCCAGTACTGGCGGGAGACCCGGAGGGACAGATACGCAGTATTTT
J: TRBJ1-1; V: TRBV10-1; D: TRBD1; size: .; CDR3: CASSDPGTGSTEAFF; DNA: TGCGCCAGCAGTGACCCCGGGACAGGGAGCACTGAAGCTTTCTTT
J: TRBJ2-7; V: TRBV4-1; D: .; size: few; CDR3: CASSQVGWRGSYEQYF; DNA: TGCGCCAGCAGCCAAGTTGGCTGGAGGGGCTCCTACGAGCAGTACTTC
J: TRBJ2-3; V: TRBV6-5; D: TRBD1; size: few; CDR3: CASIPTGTGGADTQYF; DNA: TGTGCCAGCATCCCTACCGGGACAGGGGGGGCAGATACGCAGTATTTT
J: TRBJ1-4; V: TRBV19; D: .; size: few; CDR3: CASSTGTNPTNEKLFF; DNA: TGTGCCAGTAGTACTGGGACCAACCCAACTAATGAAAAACTGTTTTTT
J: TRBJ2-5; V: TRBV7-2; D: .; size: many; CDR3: CASSPNRDQETQYF; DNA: TGTGCCAGCAGCCCCAACCGGGATCAAGAGACCCAGTACTTC
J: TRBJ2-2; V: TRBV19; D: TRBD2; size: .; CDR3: CASKLLAGGNTGELFF; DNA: TGTGCCAGTAAATTGTTAGCGGGAGGGAACACCGGGGAGCTGTTTTTT
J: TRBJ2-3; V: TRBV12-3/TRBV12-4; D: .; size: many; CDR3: CASRSTGGVGLAALDTQYF; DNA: TGTGCCAGCAGATCAACAGGGGGCGTAGGACTAGCGGCTCTGGATACGCAGTATTTT
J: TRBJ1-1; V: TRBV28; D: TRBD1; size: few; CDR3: CASSFPRTGLNTEAFF; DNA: TGTGCCAGCAGTTTCCCCAGGACAGGCCTGAACACTGAAGCTTTCTTT
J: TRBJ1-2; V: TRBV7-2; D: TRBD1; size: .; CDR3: CASSFSRGGYGYTF; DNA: TGTGCCAGCAGCTTTTCCAGGGGGGGCTATGGCTACACCTTC
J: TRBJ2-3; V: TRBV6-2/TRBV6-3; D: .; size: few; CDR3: CATKARESGTDTQYF; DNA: TGTGCCACCAAAGCCCGGGAGAGCGGCACAGATACGCAGTATTTT
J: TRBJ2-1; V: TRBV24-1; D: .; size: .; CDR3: CATGQGTYNEQFF; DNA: TGTGCCACAGGGCAGGGGACCTACAATGAGCAGTTCTTC
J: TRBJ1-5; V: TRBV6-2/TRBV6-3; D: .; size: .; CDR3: CASKPYSAGSNQPQHF; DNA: TGTGCCAGCAAGCCGTATTCGGCAGGTAGCAATCAGCCCCAGCATTTT
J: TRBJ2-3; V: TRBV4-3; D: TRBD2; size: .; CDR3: CASSQDVLASGNTDTQYF; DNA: TGCGCCAGCAGCCAAGACGTTCTTGCTAGCGGGAACACAGATACGCAGTATTTT
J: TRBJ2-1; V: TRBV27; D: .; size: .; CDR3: CASSLYGTPNNEQFF; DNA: TGTGCCAGCAGTTTATATGGAACACCAAACAATGAGCAGTTCTTC
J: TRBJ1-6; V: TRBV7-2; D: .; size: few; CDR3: CASSLAQVYSPLHF; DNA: TGTGCCAGCAGCTTAGCACAGGTCTACTCACCCCTCCACTTT
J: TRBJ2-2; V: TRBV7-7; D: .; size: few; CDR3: CASSLRGDSNTGELFF; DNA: TGTGCTAGCAGTCTCAGGGGGGATTCGAACACCGGGGAGCTGTTTTTT
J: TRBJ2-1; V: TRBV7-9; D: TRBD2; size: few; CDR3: CASSLAAGGNEQFF; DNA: TGTGCCAGCAGCTTGGCTGCGGGAGGGAATGAGCAGTTCTTC
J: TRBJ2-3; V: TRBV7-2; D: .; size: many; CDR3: CASSSQGYTDTQYF; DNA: TGTGCCAGCAGCTCACAGGGTTACACAGATACGCAGTATTTT
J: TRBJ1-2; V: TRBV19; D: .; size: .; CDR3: CASGRGDYGYTF; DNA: TGTGCCAGCGGCCGAGGGGACTATGGCTACACCTTC
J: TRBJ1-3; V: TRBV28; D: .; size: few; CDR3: CASTPNGSGNTIYF; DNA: TGTGCCAGCACCCCGAACGGGTCGGGCAACACCATATATTTT
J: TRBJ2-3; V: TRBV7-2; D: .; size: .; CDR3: CASSFGAGSRDTQYF; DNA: TGTGCCAGCAGCTTCGGGGCGGGTAGCAGAGATACGCAGTATTTT
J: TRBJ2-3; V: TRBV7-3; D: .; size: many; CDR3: CASSLTPRGGSTDTQYF; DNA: TGTGCCAGCAGCTTAACTCCCCGTGGCGGCAGCACAGATACGCAGTATTTT
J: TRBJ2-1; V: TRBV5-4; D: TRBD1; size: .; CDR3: CASSAEDRGVNEQFF; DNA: TGTGCCAGCAGCGCGGAGGACAGGGGGGTCAATGAGCAGTTCTTC
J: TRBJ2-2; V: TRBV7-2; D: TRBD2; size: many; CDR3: CASSSGTSGSLRELFF; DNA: TGTGCCAGCAGCTCCGGGACTAGCGGGAGTTTGAGGGAGCTGTTTTTT
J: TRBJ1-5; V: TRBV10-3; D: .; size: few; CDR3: CAIRGEGGYQPQHF; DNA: TGTGCCATCAGGGGAGAGGGAGGCTATCAGCCCCAGCATTTT
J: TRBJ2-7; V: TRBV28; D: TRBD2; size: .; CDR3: CASSLPSGTSGRAIEQYF; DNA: TGTGCCAGCAGTTTACCCTCCGGGACTAGCGGGAGGGCCATCGAGCAGTACTTC
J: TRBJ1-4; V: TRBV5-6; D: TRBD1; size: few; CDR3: CASSLTGGEKLFF; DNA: TGTGCCAGCAGCTTAACAGGGGGGGAAAAACTGTTTTTT
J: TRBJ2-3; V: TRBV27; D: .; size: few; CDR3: CASSREVAADTQYF; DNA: TGTGCCAGCAGCCGAGAGGTAGCCGCAGATACGCAGTATTTT
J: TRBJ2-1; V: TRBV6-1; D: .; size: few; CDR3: CASSEVFFPQFF; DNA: TGTGCCAGCAGTGAAGTCTTCTTCCCCCAGTTCTTC
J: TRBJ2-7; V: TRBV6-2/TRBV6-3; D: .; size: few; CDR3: CASSPEALTFSYEQYF; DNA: TGTGCCAGCAGTCCCGAAGCGCTTACCTTCTCCTACGAGCAGTACTTC
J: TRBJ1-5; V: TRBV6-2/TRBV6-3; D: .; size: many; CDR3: CASRDGGQGRGQPQHF; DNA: TGTGCCAGCCGCGACGGGGGGCAGGGGAGGGGGCAGCCCCAGCATTTT